This paragraph reports one T cell receptor (beta chain). These data belong to a study of control samples from healthy donors and cancer patients. The V gene lost 3 bases and the J gene lost 7 bases, with 20 bases spanning the gap. The CDR3 is 16 amino acids. Germline V CDR1 and CDR2: SGHRS, YFSETQ. Generated by immunoSEQ multiplex PCR, the TCRdb table keeps only in-frame clones and is missing some. The sample contains around 190,000 clones, roughly nine tenths of which appear only once. This sequence originates from a man aged 25 to 40 in good health. This chain links TRBV5-1 with TRBJ2-1; weak D call: TRBD2 (5 bases). Input material: blood. This CDR3 is CASSSKEATIGNEQFF. In DNA form, the CDR3 reads TGCGCCAGCAGCTCCAAGGAGGCTACAATTGGAAATGAGCAGTTCTTC.